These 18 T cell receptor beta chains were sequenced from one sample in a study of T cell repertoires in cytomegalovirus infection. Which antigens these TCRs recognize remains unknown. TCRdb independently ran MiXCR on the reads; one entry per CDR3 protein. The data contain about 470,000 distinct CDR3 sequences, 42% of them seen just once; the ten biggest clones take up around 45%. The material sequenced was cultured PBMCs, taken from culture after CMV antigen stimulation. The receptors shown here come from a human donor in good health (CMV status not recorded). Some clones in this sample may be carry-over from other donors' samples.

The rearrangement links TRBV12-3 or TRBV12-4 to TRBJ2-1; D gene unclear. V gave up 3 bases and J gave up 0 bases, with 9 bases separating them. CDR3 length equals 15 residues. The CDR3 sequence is CASSFGLDSYNEQFF. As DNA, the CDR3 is TGTGCCAGCAGTTTTGGTCTCGACTCCTACAATGAGCAGTTCTTC.

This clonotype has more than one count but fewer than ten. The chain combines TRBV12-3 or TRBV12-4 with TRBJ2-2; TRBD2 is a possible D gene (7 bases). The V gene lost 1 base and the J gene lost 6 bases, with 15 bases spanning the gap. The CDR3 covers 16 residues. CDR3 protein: CASSLEAGALSGELFF. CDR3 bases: TGTGCCAGCAGTTTAGAGGCGGGGGCTTTATCCGGGGAGCTGTTTTTT.

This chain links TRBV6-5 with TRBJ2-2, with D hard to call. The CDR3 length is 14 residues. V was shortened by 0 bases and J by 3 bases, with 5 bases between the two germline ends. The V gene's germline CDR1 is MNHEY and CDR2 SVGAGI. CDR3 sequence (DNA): TGTGCCAGCAGTTACTCGGCTCACACCGGGGAGCTGTTTTTT. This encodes CASSYSAHTGELFF.

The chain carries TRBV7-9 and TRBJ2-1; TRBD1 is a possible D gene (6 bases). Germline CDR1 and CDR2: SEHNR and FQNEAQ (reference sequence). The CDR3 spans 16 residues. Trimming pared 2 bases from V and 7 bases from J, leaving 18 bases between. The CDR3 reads CASSLPRGTSLNEQFF. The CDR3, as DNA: TGTGCCAGCAGCTTACCCAGGGGAACCTCGTTGAATGAGCAGTTCTTC.

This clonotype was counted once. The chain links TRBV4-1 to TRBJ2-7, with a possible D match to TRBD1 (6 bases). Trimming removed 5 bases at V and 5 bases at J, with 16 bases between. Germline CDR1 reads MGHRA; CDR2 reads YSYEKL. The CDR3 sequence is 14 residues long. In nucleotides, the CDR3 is TGCGCCAGCAGCTCCCGACAGGAAGGGGACGAGCAGTACTTC. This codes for CASSSRQEGDEQYF.

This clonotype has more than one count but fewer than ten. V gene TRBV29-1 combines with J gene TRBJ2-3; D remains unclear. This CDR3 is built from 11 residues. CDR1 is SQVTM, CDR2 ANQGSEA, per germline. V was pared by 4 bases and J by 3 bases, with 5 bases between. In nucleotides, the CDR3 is TGCAGCGTTGCTAATACAGATACGCAGTATTTT. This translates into CSVANTDTQYF.

For the CDR3, the DNA is TGTGCCAGCAGCCCACTAGTCGGGACTAGCCCGAGAAGTGAGCAGTTCTTC. It specifies CASSPLVGTSPRSEQFF. This rearrangement joins TRBV7-9 to TRBJ2-1; 9 positions agree with TRBD2. This CDR3 comprises 17 residues. Germline V gives CDR1 SEHNR, CDR2 FQNEAQ (reference sequence). Losses at the gene ends were 5 bases for V and 9 bases for J; bases not matched to a gene: 17. Filled out from reference TRBV7-9 and TRBJ2-1, the complete variable domain reads DTGVSQNPRHKITKRGQNVTFRCDPISEHNRLYWYRQTLGQGPEFLTYFQNEAQLEKSRLLSDRFSAERPKGSFSTLEIQRTEQGDSAMYLCASSPLVGTSPRSEQFFGPGTRLTVL.

The CDR3: CASSSRTANSPLHF. DNA for the CDR3: TGTGCCAGCAGCTCTAGGACGGCTAATTCACCCCTCCACTTT. The chain is built from TRBV12-3 or TRBV12-4 and TRBJ1-6; D not resolved. The CDR3 is made up of 14 amino acids. V gave up 6 bases and J gave up 6 bases, with 12 bases separating them.

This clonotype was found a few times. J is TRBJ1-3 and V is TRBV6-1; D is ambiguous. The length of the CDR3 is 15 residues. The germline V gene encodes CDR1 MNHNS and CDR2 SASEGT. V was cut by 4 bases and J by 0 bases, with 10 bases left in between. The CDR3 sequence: CASSVGVNSGNTIYF. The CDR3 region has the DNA TGTGCCAGCAGTGTCGGAGTAAACTCTGGAAACACCATATATTTT.

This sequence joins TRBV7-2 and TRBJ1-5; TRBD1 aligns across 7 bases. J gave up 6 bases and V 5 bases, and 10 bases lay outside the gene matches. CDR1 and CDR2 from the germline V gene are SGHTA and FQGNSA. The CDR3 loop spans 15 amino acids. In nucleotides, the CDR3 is TGTGCCAGCAGCGAAACAGGGGTTATGGTTCAGCCCCAGCATTTT. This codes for CASSETGVMVQPQHF.

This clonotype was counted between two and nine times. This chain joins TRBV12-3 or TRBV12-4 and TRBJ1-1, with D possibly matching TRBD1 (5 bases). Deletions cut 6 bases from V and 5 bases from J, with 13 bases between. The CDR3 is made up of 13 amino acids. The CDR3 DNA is TGTGCCAGCAGCCTGGAGGGACGGACTGAAGCTTTCTTT. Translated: CASSLEGRTEAFF.

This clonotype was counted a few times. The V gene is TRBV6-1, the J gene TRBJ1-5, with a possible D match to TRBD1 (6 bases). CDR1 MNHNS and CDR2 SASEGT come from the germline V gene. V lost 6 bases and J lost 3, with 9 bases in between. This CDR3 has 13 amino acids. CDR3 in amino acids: CASSWGANQPQHF. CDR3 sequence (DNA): TGTGCCAGCAGCTGGGGGGCCAATCAGCCCCAGCATTTT.

The CDR3 coding sequence is TGTGCGACGTTTGATGCCAGCAGTTCAGGGGAGCAGTACTTC. It codes for CATFDASSSGEQYF. This chain links TRBV28 with TRBJ2-7; possibly TRBD1 for D (5 bases). Germline CDR1 reads MDHEN; CDR2 reads SYDVKM. The CDR3 has 14 residues.

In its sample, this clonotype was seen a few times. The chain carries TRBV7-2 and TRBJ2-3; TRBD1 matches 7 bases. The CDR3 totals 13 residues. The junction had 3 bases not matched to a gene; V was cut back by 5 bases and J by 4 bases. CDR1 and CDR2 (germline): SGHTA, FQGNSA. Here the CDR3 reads CASSPQGPDTQYF. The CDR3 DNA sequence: TGTGCCAGCAGCCCACAGGGGCCAGATACGCAGTATTTT.

CDR3 coding DNA: TGTGCCAGCTCACCGGGTAGCGGGGGGCCCAGTGAGCAGTTCTTC. This gives the protein CASSPGSGGPSEQFF. This chain joins TRBV18 and TRBJ2-1; TRBD2 matches 10 bases. This CDR3 is built from 15 residues. In germline, CDR1 is KGHSH, CDR2 LQKENI. V lost 3 bases to trimming and J lost 9 bases; unmatched junction nucleotides: 8. The full variable domain, in which reference TRBV18 and TRBJ2-1 provide the parts outside the CDR3, is NAGVMQNPRHLVRRRGQEARLRCSPMKGHSHVYWYRQLPEEGLKFMVYLQKENIIDESGMPKERFSAEFPKEGPSILRIQQVVRGDSAAYFCASSPGSGGPSEQFFGPGTRLTVL.

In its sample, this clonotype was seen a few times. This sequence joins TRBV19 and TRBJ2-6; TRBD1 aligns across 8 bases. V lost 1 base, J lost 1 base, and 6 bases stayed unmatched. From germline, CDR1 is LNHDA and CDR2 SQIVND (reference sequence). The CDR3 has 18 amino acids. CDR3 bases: TGTGCCAGTAGTATAGTGGGACAGGCCGTTTCTGGGGCCAACGTCCTGACTTTC. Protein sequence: CASSIVGQAVSGANVLTF.

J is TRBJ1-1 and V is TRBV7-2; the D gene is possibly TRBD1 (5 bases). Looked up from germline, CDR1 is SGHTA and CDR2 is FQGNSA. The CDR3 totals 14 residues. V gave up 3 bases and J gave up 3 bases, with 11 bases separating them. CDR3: CASSLGQGHTEAFF. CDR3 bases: TGTGCCAGCAGCTTGGGGCAGGGTCACACTGAAGCTTTCTTT. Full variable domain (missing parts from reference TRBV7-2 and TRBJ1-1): GAGVSQSPSNKVTEKGKDVELRCDPISGHTALYWYRQSLGQGLEFLIYFQGNSAPDKSGLPSDRFSAERTGGSVSTLTIQRTQQEDSAVYLCASSLGQGHTEAFFGQGTRLTVV.

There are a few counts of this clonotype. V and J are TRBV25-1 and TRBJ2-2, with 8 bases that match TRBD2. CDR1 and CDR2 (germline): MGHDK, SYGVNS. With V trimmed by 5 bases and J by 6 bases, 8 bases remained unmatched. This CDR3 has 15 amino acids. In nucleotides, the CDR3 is TGTGCCAGCAGTTCCCCGGGACTAGGCGCCGGGGAGCTGTTTTTT. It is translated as CASSSPGLGAGELFF.